This passage covers 16 T cell receptor beta chains from one sample sequenced in a study of T cells after yellow fever vaccination. TCRdb processed the 5' RACE reads anew with MiXCR; each CDR3 protein has one entry. The table has a few hundred thousand distinct CDR3 sequences, around a sixth seen once. The specimen comprised PBMCs, sampled more than 4 days after the first yellow fever vaccination. The receptor set was obtained from a young man who received the YFV17D yellow fever vaccine.

There are a few counts of this clonotype. V gene TRBV7-2 combines with J gene TRBJ1-5; maybe TRBD1 (5 bases). Germline V lookup: CDR1 SGHTA, CDR2 FQGNSA. CDR3 length equals 13 residues. Trimming removed 4 bases from V and 6 bases from J, with 10 bases in between. This chain's CDR3 is CASSWAGIQPQHF. The CDR3 nucleotides read TGTGCCAGCAGCTGGGCAGGGATTCAGCCCCAGCATTTT.

This chain links TRBV27 with TRBJ2-7; a possible D gene is TRBD2 (6 bases). V lost 2 bases, J lost 2 bases, and 13 bases lay in between. This CDR3 region has 15 residues. The V gene's germline CDR1 is MNHEY and CDR2 SMNVEV (reference sequence). CDR3 in DNA: TGTGCCAGCAGTTTAACCCGCGGGGCTACCTACGAGCAGTACTTC. Translating gives CASSLTRGATYEQYF.

This clonotype appeared a few times. The genes are TRBV6-1 and TRBJ2-5; maybe TRBD1 (6 bases). CDR3 length: 13 residues. CDR1 is MNHNS, CDR2 SASEGT, per germline. V was trimmed by 6 bases and J by 3 bases, leaving 11 bases between them. CDR3: CASRRAGEETQYF. The CDR3 DNA reads as TGTGCCAGCAGGAGGGCAGGGGAAGAGACCCAGTACTTC.

The gene calls are TRBV3-1 and TRBJ1-2; the D is unclear. The CDR3 consists of 13 residues. V lost 3 bases to trimming and J lost 8 bases, with 13 bases between them. Germline V gives CDR1 LGHDT, CDR2 YNNKEL (reference sequence). The CDR3 sequence: CASSHGVGGGYTF. The CDR3, as DNA: TGTGCCAGCAGCCATGGCGTCGGAGGCGGCTACACCTTC.

DNA for the CDR3: TGTGCCAGCAGCCAAGAACAGGGGTTAACAGATACGCAGTATTTT. Protein sequence: CASSQEQGLTDTQYF. The chain carries TRBV4-2 and TRBJ2-3, with 7 nucleotides matching TRBD1. With 0 bases clipped from V and 3 bases from J, the junction kept 3 bases outside the gene matches. The germline gives CDR1 LGHNA, CDR2 YNFKEQ. There are 15 residues in the CDR3.

This chain uses TRBV10-2 with TRBJ2-2, with 10 bases lining up with TRBD1. J lost 1 base, V lost 11 bases, and 4 bases had no gene match. This CDR3 is built from 14 residues. The germline CDR1 and CDR2 sequences are WSHSY and SAAADI. CDR3 coding DNA: TGCGCCGGACGGGACAGGGGGAACACCGGGGAGCTGTTTTTT. Protein sequence: CAGRDRGNTGELFF.

Details on this clonotype: One end of the junction varies from germline; a read error may be responsible. The chain links TRBV20-1 to TRBJ2-5; D gene unclear. There are 12 residues in the CDR3. CDR1 is DFQATT, CDR2 SNEGSKA, per germline (reference sequence). The CDR3 sequence: CSARTDQGTQYF. The CDR3 DNA sequence: TGCAGTGCTAGAACGGATCAAGGGACCCAGTACTTC.

The sample holds a few counts of this clonotype. The chain links TRBV24-1 to TRBJ1-2; tentatively, D is TRBD1 (5 bases). Germline-derived CDR1 and CDR2 are KGHDR and SFDVKD. CDR3 length: 14 residues. Trimming removed 3 bases from V and 2 bases from J, with 9 bases in between. In DNA form, the CDR3 reads TGTGCCACCAGTGATACGGGGCTGAACTATGGCTACACCTTC. Protein product: CATSDTGLNYGYTF.

V and J are TRBV9 and TRBJ1-1, with 9 bases lining up with TRBD1. This CDR3 contains 15 residues. With 3 bases clipped from V and 5 bases from J, the junction kept 8 bases outside the gene matches. Germline CDR1 is SGDLS and CDR2 is YYNGEE. The CDR3: CASSASQTGGTEAFF. The CDR3 coding sequence is TGTGCCAGCAGCGCCTCTCAGACAGGGGGTACTGAAGCTTTCTTT.

This clonotype has more than one count but fewer than ten. The chain links TRBV20-1 to TRBJ2-1, with 11 bases that match TRBD1. CDR3 size: 14 residues. With V trimmed by 6 bases and J by 8 bases, 9 bases remained unmatched. Germline V gene sequence: CDR1 DFQATT, CDR2 SNEGSKA (reference sequence). The CDR3, as DNA: TGCAGTGCGAGGGACAGGGGGGGGTGGGATGAGCAGTTCTTC. Translating it yields CSARDRGGWDEQFF.

This clonotype was found a few times. The rearrangement joins TRBV7-2 to TRBJ2-5, with TRBD1 identical over 12 bases. The CDR3 totals 16 residues. Germline V gene sequence: CDR1 SGHTA, CDR2 FQGNSA. The J segment lost 6 bases and the V segment lost 6 bases, leaving 11 bases of the junction unmatched. The CDR3 loop reads CASSAPGTGGTKTQYF. The DNA of the CDR3 is TGTGCCAGCAGTGCCCCTGGGACAGGGGGCACGAAGACCCAGTACTTC. The full variable domain, in which reference TRBV7-2 and TRBJ2-5 provide the parts outside the CDR3, is GAGVSQSPSNKVTEKGKDVELRCDPISGHTALYWYRQSLGQGLEFLIYFQGNSAPDKSGLPSDRFSAERTGGSVSTLTIQRTQQEDSAVYLCASSAPGTGGTKTQYFGPGTRLLVL.

J is TRBJ2-2 and V is TRBV20-1, with TRBD1 matching 9 bases. Germline V CDR1 and CDR2: DFQATT, SNEGSKA (reference sequence). The trim removed 6 bases at V and 1 base at J, leaving 3 bases unmatched. CDR3 size: 14 residues. In nucleotides, the CDR3 is TGCAGTGCGCCGGGACAGGGGAACACCGGGGAGCTGTTTTTT. It is translated as CSAPGQGNTGELFF.

V gene TRBV28 combines with J gene TRBJ2-7, with 8 bases aligning to TRBD2. V shed 5 bases, J shed 5 bases, and the junction held 11 bases outside the gene matches. The CDR3 is 15 amino acids. The germline CDR1 and CDR2 sequences are MDHEN and SYDVKM. This CDR3 is CASSTQSGTSDEQYF. In DNA form, the CDR3 reads TGTGCCAGCAGTACCCAATCCGGGACTAGTGACGAGCAGTACTTC.

This clonotype occurred a few times. The rearrangement links TRBV20-1 to TRBJ2-3; D is unresolved. Deletions cut 7 bases from V and 2 bases from J, with 13 bases between. This CDR3 contains 13 residues. Germline CDR1 is DFQATT and CDR2 is SNEGSKA (reference sequence). The CDR3 coding sequence is TGCAGTGGAGGCCGGACCGACACAGATACGCAGTATTTT. Translating it yields CSGGRTDTDTQYF.

This clonotype was counted only a few times. The CDR3 region has the DNA TGTGCCACCAGTGATATTTCTAGCGGGTTCAATGAGCAGTTCTTC. Translating it yields CATSDISSGFNEQFF. The V and J genes are TRBV24-1 and TRBJ2-1; 8 bases match TRBD2. Trimming cost V 3 bases and J 6 bases; bases outside gene matches: 6. Germline V gene data show CDR1 as KGHDR and CDR2 as SFDVKD. This CDR3 region has 15 residues.

The rearrangement joins TRBV20-1 to TRBJ2-4, with TRBD2 matching 13 bases. CDR1 DFQATT and CDR2 SNEGSKA come from the germline V gene (reference sequence). The CDR3 consists of 16 residues. The ends lost 6 bases at V and 1 base at J; junction bases unmatched: 6. The CDR3 is CSATSGGNWAKNIQYF. The CDR3 DNA sequence: TGCAGTGCGACTAGCGGGGGGAATTGGGCCAAAAACATTCAGTACTTC.